The 19 T cell receptor beta chains listed next were all sequenced from one sample in a study of blood T cells in healthy people across ages. The second PCR ran roughly 7 to 12 cycles with a sample-barcoded 5' primer and J-beta primers. TCRdb re-analysed the 5' RACE reads in MiXCR, keeping a single row per CDR3 protein. This table holds roughly 800,000 distinct CDR3 sequences, approximately 55% found once. Material for sequencing was blood. The receptors shown here come from a man of 80 years or more in good health.

The CDR3 sequence is CSARDPQGWGEQFF. CDR3 sequence (DNA): TGCAGTGCTAGAGATCCACAGGGCTGGGGTGAGCAGTTCTTC. This rearrangement joins TRBV20-1 to TRBJ2-1, with D tentatively TRBD1 (6 bases). The CDR3 consists of 14 residues. Trimming stripped 0 bases from V and 9 bases from J, with 15 bases between. Germline lookup yields CDR1 DFQATT and CDR2 SNEGSKA (reference sequence).

The chain links TRBV25-1 to TRBJ2-3; 7 positions agree with TRBD2. J gave up 8 bases and V 3 bases, and 17 bases lay outside the gene matches. Germline V gene data show CDR1 as MGHDK and CDR2 as SYGVNS. CDR3 length: 17 residues. The CDR3 DNA sequence: TGTGCCAGCAGTGACCCCGGGGGGTGGGGCAGAGGATCTACGCAGTATTTT. It yields the protein CASSDPGGWGRGSTQYF.

The J gene is TRBJ1-4, the V gene TRBV21-1. TRBV21-1 is a known pseudogene. This CDR3 region has 16 residues. The CDR3 is CASSSQQTRLNEKLFF. CDR3 sequence (DNA): TGTGCCAGCAGCAGTCAGCAAACACGACTTAATGAAAAACTGTTTTTT.

The genes are TRBV6-1 and TRBJ2-4; D possibly uses TRBD1 or TRBD2 (5 bases each). The V and J ends lost 5 bases and 8 bases respectively, with 22 bases between them. The CDR3 is 16 amino acids. Germline loops: CDR1 MNHNS, CDR2 SASEGT. Written as DNA, the CDR3 is TGTGCCAGCAGTCGAACCGGGACCCTCTCCGGGGACATTCAGTACTTC. This gives the protein CASSRTGTLSGDIQYF.

This clonotype was seen ten or more times. The chain recombines TRBV15 with TRBJ2-3; 10 nucleotides line up with TRBD2. The V gene's germline CDR1 is LNHNV and CDR2 YYDKDF (reference sequence). The V gene end was trimmed by 6 bases and the J gene end by 5 bases; junction bases not matched to a gene: 11. The CDR3 sequence is 16 residues long. The CDR3, as DNA: TGTGCCACCAGTCTCGGGCTAGCGGGAGATGTAGATACGCAGTATTTT. It encodes CATSLGLAGDVDTQYF.

The chain combines TRBV11-2 with TRBJ2-6, with D hard to call. This CDR3 has 16 residues. CDR1 and CDR2 from the germline V gene are SGHAT and FQNNGV. Trimming pared 2 bases from V and 0 bases from J, leaving 8 bases between. The CDR3 loop reads CASSLNPSSGANVLTF. The CDR3 coding sequence is TGTGCCAGCAGCTTAAACCCTAGCTCTGGGGCCAACGTCCTGACTTTC.

This clonotype has a handful of counts. V gene TRBV20-1 combines with J gene TRBJ2-7; 10 bases align to TRBD1. The germline V gene has CDR1 DFQATT and CDR2 SNEGSKA (reference sequence). CDR3 length: 12 amino acids. Trimming took 5 bases from V and 7 from J; bases not matched to a gene: 5. CDR3 protein: CSADRDRGEQYF. CDR3 sequence (DNA): TGCAGTGCTGACCGGGACAGGGGAGAGCAGTACTTC.

This sequence joins TRBV24-1 and TRBJ2-1; 10 nucleotides agree with TRBD2. This CDR3 is 16 amino acids long. Germline V gives CDR1 KGHDR, CDR2 SFDVKD. V trimming: 5 bases; J trimming: 10 bases; junction bases outside the gene matches: 13. The CDR3 DNA sequence: TGTGCCACCAGTGGTGAGGGGTGGCCACTAGCGGGAGAGCAGTTCTTC. It specifies CATSGEGWPLAGEQFF.

The rearrangement uses TRBV3-1 and TRBJ1-5; D is uncertain. V was clipped by 2 bases and J by 4 bases, with 6 bases between them. Looked up from germline, CDR1 is LGHDT and CDR2 is YNNKEL (reference sequence). The CDR3 totals 13 residues. CDR3 nucleotide sequence: TGTGCCAGCAGCCAATGGATAAATCAGCCCCAGCATTTT. Translating gives CASSQWINQPQHF.

The chain combines TRBV7-2 with TRBJ2-3, with 11 bases lining up with TRBD2. J gave up 3 bases and V 2 bases, and 4 bases lay outside the gene matches. CDR1 and CDR2 from the germline V gene are SGHTA and FQGNSA. The CDR3 is 16 residues long. CDR3 region: CASSLPLAGATDTQYF. CDR3 sequence (DNA): TGTGCCAGCAGCTTACCACTAGCGGGAGCGACAGATACGCAGTATTTT.

The chain carries TRBV20-1 and TRBJ1-2, with D uncertain. CDR3 size: 15 residues. The V end was cut by 3 bases, the J end by 0 bases, with 14 bases between. Germline V gene sequence: CDR1 DFQATT, CDR2 SNEGSKA (reference sequence). The CDR3 DNA follows: TGCAGTGCTAGGTACAGTGGTGAGGCTAACTATGGCTACACCTTC. Translating gives CSARYSGEANYGYTF.

J is TRBJ2-7 and V is TRBV20-1; no definite D call. Trimming pared 5 bases from V and 0 bases from J, leaving 11 bases between. Germline CDR1 reads DFQATT; CDR2 reads SNEGSKA (reference sequence). This CDR3 has 13 residues. CDR3 loop: CSAQVKDSYEQYF. The CDR3 DNA reads as TGCAGTGCTCAGGTGAAAGACTCCTACGAGCAGTACTTC.

The gene calls are TRBV20-1 and TRBJ2-3; D is undetermined. From germline, CDR1 is DFQATT and CDR2 SNEGSKA (reference sequence). V was shortened by 5 bases and J by 6 bases, with 15 bases between the two germline ends. The CDR3 has 13 amino acids. For the CDR3, the DNA is TGCAGTGCTCCCACTCGGCTGGGGGATACGCAGTATTTT. Its protein is CSAPTRLGDTQYF.

V is TRBV3-1 and J is TRBJ1-5; D remains ambiguous. Germline assignment: CDR1 LGHDT and CDR2 YNNKEL (reference sequence). V gave up 4 bases and J gave up 0 bases, with 13 bases separating them. This CDR3 is built from 16 residues. CDR3 bases: TGTGCCAGCAGCCGGGGATTCGCTTATAGCAATCAGCCCCAGCATTTT. Encoded protein: CASSRGFAYSNQPQHF.

Concerning this clonotype itself: A read error is possible here, since a much larger clone lies one base away. This chain links TRBV9 with TRBJ2-5; D remains ambiguous. The CDR3 is 11 residues long. Looked up from germline, CDR1 is SGDLS and CDR2 is YYNGEE. The CDR3 sequence: CTSSVEETQYF. CDR3 bases: TGTACCAGCAGCGTCGAAGAGACCCAGTACTTC. Supplemented by reference TRBV9 and TRBJ2-5, the full variable domain reads DSGVTQTPKHLITATGQRVTLRCSPRSGDLSVYWYQQSLDQGLQFLIQYYNGEERAKGNILERFSAQQFPDLHSELNLSSLELGDSALYFCTSSVEETQYFGPGTRLLVL.

The CDR3 here is CASSQAMGGFNQPQHF. The CDR3 region has the DNA TGCGCCAGCAGCCAAGCGATGGGGGGGTTCAACCAGCCCCAGCATTTT. The V gene is TRBV4-1, the J gene TRBJ1-5, with a tentative D call TRBD1 (5 bases). V was cut by 1 base and J by 7 bases, with 17 bases left in between. The CDR3 sequence is 16 residues long. Per germline, CDR1 MGHRA and CDR2 YSYEKL.

The V and J genes are TRBV5-1 and TRBJ2-1, with D hard to call. CDR1 and CDR2 (germline): SGHRS, YFSETQ. The germline V and J ends were trimmed by 2 bases and 6 bases, with 15 bases remaining between them. This CDR3 is 15 amino acids long. For the CDR3, the DNA is TGCGCCAGCAGCTTCGGTCGCCTAGGGCCCAATGAGCAGTTCTTC. Translating gives CASSFGRLGPNEQFF.

The chain carries TRBV27 and TRBJ2-1, with D perhaps assigned TRBD1 or TRBD2 (5 bases each). The CDR3 extends over 15 amino acids. V was shortened by 2 bases and J by 2 bases, with 10 bases between the two germline ends. From germline, CDR1 is MNHEY and CDR2 SMNVEV (reference sequence). The CDR3: CASSLRGATYNEQFF. Written as DNA, the CDR3 is TGTGCCAGCAGTTTAAGGGGAGCCACCTACAATGAGCAGTTCTTC.

This chain joins TRBV4-2 and TRBJ2-1; the D call may be TRBD1 or TRBD2 (6 bases each). Germline V gene sequence: CDR1 LGHNA, CDR2 YNFKEQ. V was pared by 1 base and J by 0 bases, with 13 bases between. This CDR3 is 17 amino acids long. CDR3 DNA: TGTGCCAGCAGCCAAGGCCGAACGGGGGCCTCCTACAATGAGCAGTTCTTC. It yields the protein CASSQGRTGASYNEQFF.